The 24 T cell receptor beta chains below all came from one sample that was sequenced in a study of cytomegalovirus exposure and HLA in healthy donors. PCR amplification relied on 60 Vbeta primers (plus 13 Jbeta primers). Method: immunoSEQ multiplex PCR; TCRdb's copy keeps in-frame clones and lacks some. Of some 160,000 clones in the sample, roughly 80% are singletons; the top ten hold more than 4%. Sequences were obtained from PBMCs. The receptors come from a middle-aged woman in good health and CMV-seropositive.

This chain uses TRBV19 with TRBJ2-1, with 7 bases identical to TRBD1. Germline CDR1 and CDR2: LNHDA and SQIVND (reference sequence). CDR3 length: 14 amino acids. The V and J ends lost 2 bases and 7 bases, in that order; junction bases with no gene match: 5. CDR3 amino acids: CASSISTGTNEQFF. CDR3 nucleotide sequence: TGTGCCAGTAGTATATCGACAGGGACAAATGAGCAGTTCTTC.

This chain joins TRBV5-4 and TRBJ1-1; the D gene is possibly TRBD1 (5 bases). Germline V lookup: CDR1 SGHNT, CDR2 YYREEE (reference sequence). Trimming left V 2 bases short and J 1 base short, with 6 bases between. The length of the CDR3 is 13 residues. CDR3 nucleotides: TGTGCCAGCAGCTTAACAGGGAACACTGAAGCTTTCTTT. It is translated as CASSLTGNTEAFF.

The chain employs TRBV6-5 and TRBJ2-1, with unresolved D. Germline V gene data show CDR1 as MNHEY and CDR2 as SVGAGI. Trimming stripped 5 bases from V and 7 bases from J, with 9 bases between. The CDR3 extends over 12 amino acids. As DNA, the CDR3 is TGTGCCAGCAGTCAACGAGCGAATGAGCAGTTCTTC. Translating gives CASSQRANEQFF.

The chain employs TRBV5-1 and TRBJ2-1, with 9 bases aligning to TRBD2. The germline V gene has CDR1 SGHRS and CDR2 YFSETQ. Trimming took 0 bases from V and 8 from J; bases not matched to a gene: 6. CDR3 length: 15 residues. This CDR3 is CASSLALAGVDEQFF. CDR3 sequence (DNA): TGCGCCAGCAGCTTGGCATTAGCGGGAGTGGATGAGCAGTTCTTC.

The genes are TRBV27 and TRBJ2-7; 8 nucleotides match TRBD2. CDR1 MNHEY and CDR2 SMNVEV come from the germline V gene (reference sequence). J was trimmed by 5 bases and V by 2 bases; bases with no gene match: 8. CDR3 length equals 15 residues. The CDR3 bases are TGTGCCAGCAGTTTAACTAGCGGCTCAGCTAACGAGCAGTACTTC. Amino acid sequence: CASSLTSGSANEQYF.

The genes are TRBV6-5 and TRBJ2-2; D gene ambiguous. V was trimmed by 1 base and J by 0 bases, leaving 6 bases between them. CDR1 and CDR2 (germline): MNHEY, SVGAGI. The CDR3 has 15 residues. CDR3 amino acids: CASSYYSANTGELFF. CDR3 DNA sequence: TGTGCCAGCAGTTACTACTCGGCGAACACCGGGGAGCTGTTTTTT.

This rearrangement joins TRBV11-2 to TRBJ2-2; 8 bases are shared with TRBD2. V gave up 5 bases and J gave up 1 base; unmatched junction bases: 6. Germline V gene sequence: CDR1 SGHAT, CDR2 FQNNGV. CDR3 length: 16 residues. The CDR3 is CASSHGSGRNTGELFF. The CDR3 region has the DNA TGTGCCAGCAGCCATGGGAGCGGGAGGAACACCGGGGAGCTGTTTTTT. Combining the CDR3 with reference TRBV11-2 and TRBJ2-2 gives the whole variable domain EAGVAQSPRYKIIEKRQSVAFWCNPISGHATLYWYQQILGQGPKLLIQFQNNGVVDDSQLPKDRFSAERLKGVDSTLKIQPAKLEDSAVYLCASSHGSGRNTGELFFGEGSRLTVL.

The rearrangement uses TRBV14 and TRBJ1-3; the D is unclear. V gave up 1 base and J gave up 3 bases, with 7 bases separating them. The CDR3 runs to 14 residues. CDR1 and CDR2 from the germline V gene are SGHDN and FVKESK. The CDR3 is CASSQAGLGNTIYF. CDR3 coding DNA: TGTGCCAGCAGCCAAGCAGGACTTGGAAACACCATATATTTT. The variable domain in full, completed from reference TRBV14 and TRBJ1-3, reads EAGVTQFPSHSVIEKGQTVTLRCDPISGHDNLYWYRRVMGKEIKFLLHFVKESKQDESGMPNNRFLAERTGGTYSTLKVQPAELEDSGVYFCASSQAGLGNTIYFGEGSWLTVV.

The rearrangement links TRBV6-1 to TRBJ2-7; tentative D call: TRBD1 (6 bases). Germline CDR1 reads MNHNS; CDR2 reads SASEGT. CDR3 length: 14 residues. V was pared by 3 bases and J by 2 bases, with 11 bases between. The CDR3 DNA sequence: TGTGCCAGCAGTGATAGGGGGAGTCCCTACGAGCAGTACTTC. Translated: CASSDRGSPYEQYF.

A single count supports this clone. The chain couples TRBV7-6 to TRBJ2-6; TRBD2 agrees at 15 bases. Germline V CDR1 and CDR2: SGHVS, FNYEAQ. This CDR3 is built from 21 residues. The V and J ends lost 1 base and 2 bases, in that order; junction bases with no gene match: 9. The CDR3 DNA follows: TGTGCCAGCAGCTTAGTCCGCCGGACTAGCGGGGGGGCTCCTGGGGCCAACGTCCTGACTTTC. This codes for CASSLVRRTSGGAPGANVLTF.

This clone was seen only once. The rearrangement joins TRBV7-6 to TRBJ2-3; 8 positions agree with TRBD2. The CDR3 runs to 16 residues. Losses at the gene ends were 2 bases for V and 4 bases for J; bases not matched to a gene: 8. Germline CDR1 SGHVS, CDR2 FNYEAQ. As DNA, the CDR3 is TGTGCCAGCAGCTTATCTGGCGGGGGGTTCCCAGATACGCAGTATTTT. Residues: CASSLSGGGFPDTQYF.

This chain connects TRBV15 to TRBJ2-3, with 11 bases matching TRBD2. This CDR3 region has 19 residues. The V gene end was trimmed by 5 bases and the J gene end by 0 bases; junction bases not matched to a gene: 13. Germline-derived CDR1 and CDR2 are LNHNV and YYDKDF (reference sequence). CDR3 residues: CATSRGTSGGLLSTDTQYF. Here the CDR3 DNA reads TGTGCCACCAGCCGGGGTACTAGCGGGGGCCTTCTTAGCACAGATACGCAGTATTTT.

The genes are TRBV5-1 and TRBJ2-2; D ambiguous. V lost 3 bases to trimming and J lost 2 bases, with 11 bases between them. CDR1 SGHRS and CDR2 YFSETQ come from the germline V gene. This CDR3 has 15 amino acids. The CDR3 region is CASSSRLRNTGELFF. The CDR3 DNA reads TGCGCCAGCAGCTCGAGACTGAGAAACACCGGGGAGCTGTTTTTT.

This clone showed up just a few times. The chain carries TRBV19 and TRBJ1-4; 8 nucleotides agree with TRBD1. V shed 6 bases and J 8 bases; nucleotides not matched to a gene: 8. Germline values: CDR1 LNHDA, CDR2 SQIVND (reference sequence). This CDR3 has 14 residues. The CDR3 reads CASSPGQVEEKLFF. The CDR3, as DNA: TGTGCCAGTAGCCCGGGACAGGTTGAGGAAAAACTGTTTTTT.

The V gene is TRBV29-1, the J gene TRBJ2-1; TRBD2 matches at 11 bases. The CDR3 sequence is 18 residues long. In germline, CDR1 is SQVTM, CDR2 ANQGSEA. Germline trimming cut 1 base from V and 1 base from J; bases unmatched to any gene: 9. The CDR3 protein is CSVEGVGLADNSYNEQFF. CDR3 nucleotide sequence: TGCAGCGTTGAAGGGGTGGGACTAGCGGATAATTCCTACAATGAGCAGTTCTTC.

This clone came up a few times. The CDR3 DNA sequence: TGTGCCAGCAACATACCAGGACAGGGGGTAGAGACCCAGTACTTC. Translating gives CASNIPGQGVETQYF. The chain employs TRBV28 and TRBJ2-5; 10 positions match TRBD1. The V segment lost 7 bases and the J segment 4 bases; nucleotides outside the gene matches: 9. The CDR3 covers 15 residues. Germline V gene data show CDR1 as MDHEN and CDR2 as SYDVKM.

The chain couples TRBV18 to TRBJ1-5; 7 bases line up with TRBD1. The CDR3 runs to 14 residues. CDR1 is KGHSH, CDR2 LQKENI, per germline. Trimming at V came to 5 bases and at J to 7 bases, leaving 8 bases not matched to a gene. In DNA, the CDR3 is TGTGCCAGCTCAGGACAGGCTGGGGTCCAGCCCCAGCATTTT. This codes for CASSGQAGVQPQHF.

The chain joins TRBV5-3 to TRBJ1-5; 8 bases agree with TRBD1. TRBV5-3 is marked as an open reading frame, function uncertain. There are 17 residues in the CDR3. Germline trimming cut 4 bases from V and 2 bases from J; bases unmatched to any gene: 11. CDR3 coding DNA: TGTGCCAGAAGCGTCGACAGGGGCGGGCTGGGCAATCAGCCCCAGCATTTT. It translates to CARSVDRGGLGNQPQHF.

This clone appeared once. The DNA of the CDR3 is TGCGCCAGCAGCTTGGAGGGGACTAGCGGCTACGAGCAGTACTTC. Protein: CASSLEGTSGYEQYF. This sequence joins TRBV5-1 and TRBJ2-5, with 11 nucleotides matching TRBD2. The J call may be wrong; the DNA end is better matched by TRBJ2-7. In germline, CDR1 is SGHRS, CDR2 YFSETQ. The CDR3 extends over 15 amino acids.

The chain carries TRBV9 and TRBJ2-7; 9 bases are shared with TRBD2. CDR3 length equals 15 residues. CDR1 and CDR2 (germline): SGDLS, YYNGEE. The ends lost 0 bases at V and 2 bases at J; junction bases unmatched: 3. The CDR3 here is CASSVGGGGAYEQYF. As DNA, the CDR3 is TGTGCCAGCAGCGTAGGAGGCGGGGGGGCCTACGAGCAGTACTTC.

The V gene is TRBV30, the J gene TRBJ1-5, with 12 bases lining up with TRBD1. The germline CDR1 and CDR2 sequences are GTSNPN and SVGIG (reference sequence). Trimming removed 2 bases from V and 6 bases from J; junction bases left unmatched: 5. The CDR3 length is 15 residues. The CDR3 DNA sequence: TGTGCCTGGAGTCGCCGGGACAGGGGGCTTCAGCCCCAGCATTTT. It is translated as CAWSRRDRGLQPQHF. Full variable domain (outside the CDR3, taken from reference TRBV30 and TRBJ1-5): SQTIHQWPATLVQPVGSPLSLECTVEGTSNPNLYWYRQAAGRGLQLLFYSVGIGQISSEVPQNLSASRPQDRQFILSSKKLLLSDSGFYLCAWSRRDRGLQPQHFGDGTRLSIL.

A single count supports this clone. For the CDR3, the DNA is TGTGCCAGCAGCCAAATACAGGAGGAAAAACTGTTTTTT. Its translation is CASSQIQEEKLFF. The V and J genes are TRBV4-2 and TRBJ1-4; tentatively, D is TRBD1 (5 bases). There are 13 residues in the CDR3. Trimming removed 2 bases at V and 8 bases at J, with 9 bases between. Looked up from germline, CDR1 is LGHNA and CDR2 is YNFKEQ.

CDR3 protein: CASSSGQGFSPLHF. CDR3 bases: TGTGCCAGCAGCTCGGGACAGGGGTTTTCACCCCTCCACTTT. The rearrangement joins TRBV7-9 to TRBJ1-6; 10 positions match TRBD1. The CDR3 sequence is 14 residues long. CDR1 and CDR2 from the germline V gene are SEHNR and FQNEAQ (reference sequence). V shed 4 bases, J shed 9 bases, and the junction held 3 bases outside the gene matches.

CDR3 sequence (DNA): TGTGCCAGCCGTCCCGACGACAGGGCGGTTGGGGAGACCCAGTACTTC. Translated: CASRPDDRAVGETQYF. V is TRBV28 and J is TRBJ2-5; 7 bases are shared with TRBD1. This CDR3 has 16 residues. J gave up 5 bases and V 8 bases, and 17 bases lay outside the gene matches. Germline CDR1 is MDHEN and CDR2 is SYDVKM. Together with reference TRBV28 and TRBJ2-5, the CDR3 gives the full variable domain: DVKVTQSSRYLVKRTGEKVFLECVQDMDHENMFWYRQDPGLGLRLIYFSYDVKMKEKGDIPEGYSVSREKKERFSLILESASTNQTSMYLCASRPDDRAVGETQYFGPGTRLLVL.